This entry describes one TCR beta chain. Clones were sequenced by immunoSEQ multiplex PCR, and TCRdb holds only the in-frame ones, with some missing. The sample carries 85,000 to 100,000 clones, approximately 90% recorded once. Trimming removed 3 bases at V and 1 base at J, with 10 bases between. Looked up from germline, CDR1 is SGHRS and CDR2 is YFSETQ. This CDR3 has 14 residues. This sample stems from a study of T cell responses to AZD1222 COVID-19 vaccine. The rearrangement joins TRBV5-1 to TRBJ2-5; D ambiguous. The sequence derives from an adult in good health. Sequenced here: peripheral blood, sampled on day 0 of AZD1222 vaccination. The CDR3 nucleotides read TGCGCCAGCAGCTCCCAGTTTGGCCAAGAGACCCAGTACTTC. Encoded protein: CASSSQFGQETQYF.